The source of this T cell receptor beta chain is a study of CDR3 diversity in severe acne. Using its own MiXCR run on the PCR reads, TCRdb lists one record per CDR3 protein. The repertoire has 100,000 or so distinct CDR3 sequences, about half of them found once; the top ten carry under 15%. V dropped 2 bases and J dropped 7 bases, with 12 bases sitting between them. This CDR3 comprises 13 residues. In germline, CDR1 is SGHDT, CDR2 YYEEEE. The chain uses TRBV5-6 and TRBJ1-2, with D possibly TRBD1 on 5 matching bases. The material sequenced was blood. The TCR sequence derives from a male donor with acne. CDR3: CASSFQGALGYTF. The CDR3 DNA follows: TGTGCCAGCAGCTTTCAAGGGGCTCTTGGCTACACCTTC.